The 30 T cell receptor beta chains in this list originate from one sample, sequenced in a study of regulatory T cells in long-lasting Graves disease (dated by TCRdb to about 2021). The meaning of the sample's time point label: newly diagnosed GD, antithyroid drugs for less than 3 months. For both TCR sequencing and RNA sequencing, RNA was extracted from PBMCs using TRIzol. Receptor libraries were prepared by multiplex PCR. Sequencing was performed on an Illumina HiSeq 4000. TCR beta libraries were built with iRepertoire HTBI primers and Arm-PCR amplification of CDR3 regions. In TCRdb, the public reads were trimmed at Q25 with fastp and aligned with MiXCR, with productive beta chains retained. Rows with one shared CDR3 protein collapse into an entry with the most common genes and DNA. This sample lists under 450,000 distinct CDR3 sequences; about 12% were detected once. Jointly, the top ten make up over 15% of the sample.

This sample was also put to use in a study of T cells in Graves' hyperthyroidism and ophthalmopathy.

Sequenced here: peripheral blood mononuclear cells (PBMCs), sampled at new diagnosis, from a patient treated with antithyroid drugs. Receptors were obtained from a woman between 18 and 29 years old with Graves disease. Donor details come from another sample of the same person, matched by shared clones.

Concerning this clonotype: Only one base separates this from a far larger clonotype, so it likely reflects a read error. V and J are TRBV2 and TRBJ2-5; D call uncertain. V lost 8 bases to trimming and J lost 11 bases, with 27 bases between them. The CDR3 runs 15 residues. Germline loops: CDR1 SNHLY, CDR2 FYNNEI. CDR3 in DNA: TGTGCCAGCCAACTTTTCCTGAGCTCCTACAATGAGCAGTACTTC. Amino acids: CASQLFLSSYNEQYF.

This clonotype was counted only a few times. The rearrangement joins TRBV29-1 to TRBJ1-3; unclear D gene. Trimming removed 3 bases at V and 0 bases at J, with 3 bases between. CDR1 and CDR2 from the germline V gene are SQVTM and ANQGSEA. This CDR3 is 12 amino acids long. The CDR3 here is CSVEGSGNTIYF. The CDR3 nucleotides read TGCAGCGTTGAGGGCTCTGGAAACACCATATATTTT.

This clonotype has only a few counts. J is TRBJ2-7 and V is TRBV4-1, with a tentative D call TRBD2 (5 bases). This CDR3 is built from 15 residues. Trimming left V 0 bases short and J 4 bases short, with 13 bases between. CDR1 and CDR2 (germline): MGHRA, YSYEKL. The CDR3 spells CASSQEPRGDYEQYV. DNA for the CDR3: TGCGCCAGCAGCCAAGAGCCCCGGGGTGATTACGAGCAGTACGTC.

As for this clonotype: A single base separates this from a much larger clone, so it may be a read error. The V and J genes are TRBV12-3 or TRBV12-4 and TRBJ2-7, with no clear D. The CDR3 runs to 17 residues. The CDR3 coding sequence is TGTACCAGCAGTTTCACCCAGGTCGAGTCTTTGGGGAATGAGCAGTACTTC. Translating gives CTSSFTQVESLGNEQYF.

This clonotype appeared many times. V gene TRBV15 combines with J gene TRBJ2-1; D might be TRBD2 (6 bases). CDR3 length equals 16 residues. The germline V gene has CDR1 LNHNV and CDR2 YYDKDF (reference sequence). V was shortened by 0 bases and J by 1 base, with 10 bases between the two germline ends. CDR3 in DNA: TGTGCCACCAGCAGAGATGGTGGGGGGTCCTACAATGAGCAGTTCTTC. Its translation: CATSRDGGGSYNEQFF.

This clonotype was observed many times. V usage is TRBV24-1 and J usage is TRBJ2-1, with 14 nucleotides matching TRBD2. V dropped 0 bases and J dropped 5; count of bases not matched to a gene: 5. Per germline, CDR1 KGHDR and CDR2 SFDVKD. The CDR3 spans 18 residues. For the CDR3, the DNA is TGTGCCACCAGTGATTTGGGGACTAGCGGGAGTATGAACAATGAGCAGTTCTTC. Translated: CATSDLGTSGSMNNEQFF.

The table lists this clonotype with many counts. The chain links TRBV2 to TRBJ1-5, with TRBD1 identical over 12 bases. The germline V gene encodes CDR1 SNHLY and CDR2 FYNNEI. V gave up 9 bases and J gave up 2 bases; unmatched junction bases: 8. The CDR3 extends over 16 amino acids. CDR3 in amino acids: CARSGQGALGNQPQHF. In DNA form, the CDR3 reads TGTGCCAGATCGGGACAGGGGGCGCTGGGCAATCAGCCCCAGCATTTT.

There are many counts of this clonotype. The chain combines TRBV30 with TRBJ1-5, with D possibly matching TRBD1 (5 bases). From germline, CDR1 is GTSNPN and CDR2 SVGIG (reference sequence). The CDR3 runs to 14 residues. V was cut by 0 bases and J by 6 bases, with 12 bases left in between. CDR3 loop: CAWSVLSGRQPQHF. The CDR3 DNA follows: TGTGCCTGGAGTGTATTATCGGGGCGTCAGCCCCAGCATTTT.

This clonotype was counted only a few times. One junction end does not reproduce the germline sequence, and a read error may be involved. CDR3 in DNA: TGCAGTGCCCCGGGACAGGGTGTTTTTTCCTTC. It codes for CSAPGQGVFSF. The V gene is TRBV20-1, the J gene TRBJ1-2, with 9 bases that match TRBD1. This CDR3 region has 11 residues. Germline loops: CDR1 DFQATT, CDR2 SNEGSKA (reference sequence).

In its sample, this clonotype was seen many times. This chain joins TRBV7-8 and TRBJ2-2; tentative D call: TRBD2 (5 bases). CDR1 is SGHVS and CDR2 is FQNEAQ in the germline V gene. V was trimmed by 1 base and J by 2 bases, leaving 11 bases between them. There are 16 residues in the CDR3. The CDR3 reads CASSLGRQANTGELFF. The CDR3 nucleotides are TGTGCCAGCAGCTTAGGGAGGCAGGCCAACACCGGGGAGCTGTTTTTT.

In its sample, this clonotype was seen a few times. Mismatch with germline at one junction end may stem from a read error. V is TRBV10-3 and J is TRBJ1-1, with a possible D match to TRBD1 (6 bases). CDR1 is ENHRY and CDR2 is SYGVKD in the germline V gene. This CDR3 is 14 amino acids long. CDR3 nucleotide sequence: TGTGCCATCACGGGCGGGGGCCCCCCCACTGAAGCTTCCTTT. It yields the protein CAITGGGPPTEASF.

There are many counts of this clonotype. The rearrangement links TRBV6-2 or TRBV6-3 to TRBJ2-2; TRBD1 aligns across 10 bases. The CDR3 is made up of 20 amino acids. Germline V gene data show CDR1 as MNHEY and CDR2 as SVGEGT. Trimming removed 0 bases from V and 0 bases from J; junction bases left unmatched: 10. The CDR3 nucleotides read TGTGCCAGCAGTTACTCGATTGGACAGGGGGTACAAGCGAACACCGGGGAGCTGTTTTTT. Translating it yields CASSYSIGQGVQANTGELFF.

This clonotype has just a few counts. This chain links TRBV27 with TRBJ1-1; a weak D match, TRBD1 (6 bases). The germline gives CDR1 MNHEY, CDR2 SMNVEV (reference sequence). Trimming removed 7 bases at V and 4 bases at J, with 10 bases between. CDR3 length: 12 amino acids. This CDR3 reads CASKGGGTEAFF. The CDR3 DNA sequence: TGTGCCAGCAAAGGAGGGGGCACTGAAGCTTTCTTT.

This clonotype was counted ten times or more. The chain uses TRBV6-1 and TRBJ1-4; TRBD1 aligns across 11 bases. The V and J ends lost 7 bases and 0 bases, in that order; junction bases with no gene match: 10. The CDR3 runs to 18 residues. Germline CDR1 MNHNS, CDR2 SASEGT. CDR3 loop: CASTVVGQGAPTNEKLFF. In DNA, the CDR3 is TGTGCCAGCACCGTGGTAGGACAGGGGGCGCCAACTAATGAAAAACTGTTTTTT.

This clonotype was observed at least ten times. This chain links TRBV7-9 with TRBJ2-5; TRBD1 aligns across 9 bases. Germline CDR1 SEHNR, CDR2 FQNEAQ (reference sequence). CDR3 length: 15 residues. With 3 bases clipped from V and 2 bases from J, the junction kept 4 bases outside the gene matches. The CDR3 is CASSLPTGGQETQYF. The CDR3 region has the DNA TGTGCCAGCAGCTTGCCGACAGGGGGTCAAGAGACCCAGTACTTC.

There are many counts of this clonotype. This sequence joins TRBV28 and TRBJ1-5; a weak D match, TRBD1 (5 bases). The germline CDR1 and CDR2 sequences are MDHEN and SYDVKM. V shed 9 bases and J shed 11 bases, with 26 bases lying between them. This CDR3 is 15 amino acids long. The CDR3 spells CASSKPQGSRSAQHF. The CDR3 nucleotides are TGTGCCAGTAGTAAGCCGCAGGGATCCCGTTCGGCCCAGCATTTT.

This clonotype appeared many times. This chain connects TRBV6-1 to TRBJ2-1; TRBD1 agrees at 7 bases. Trimming cost V 6 bases and J 6 bases; bases outside gene matches: 5. The CDR3 length is 13 residues. In germline, CDR1 is MNHNS, CDR2 SASEGT. The DNA of the CDR3 is TGTGCCAGCAGGACGGCAGGGGGCAATGAGCAGTTCTTC. Protein product: CASRTAGGNEQFF.

This clonotype was seen more than once but under ten times. This CDR3 is CASSPTTDRVETQYF. In nucleotides, the CDR3 is TGTGCCAGCAGCCCCACGACCGACCGGGTAGAGACCCAGTACTTC. The chain recombines TRBV7-9 with TRBJ2-5; D remains unclear. Germline CDR1 is SEHNR and CDR2 is FQNEAQ (reference sequence). The CDR3 contains 15 residues. V dropped 5 bases and J dropped 4 bases, with 17 bases sitting between them.

This clonotype was seen repeatedly, ten times or more. The chain recombines TRBV27 with TRBJ1-2, with D unresolved. The CDR3 spans 13 residues. V gave up 9 bases and J gave up 8 bases, with 19 bases separating them. Germline V gene data show CDR1 as MNHEY and CDR2 as SMNVEV (reference sequence). CDR3 DNA sequence: TGTGCCAGTGCCCTTCGACGATCAGAAGGCTACACCTTC. Translating gives CASALRRSEGYTF.

This clonotype was counted at least ten times. The V call is TRBV7-8, the J call TRBJ1-1, with 7 bases aligning to TRBD1. This CDR3 has 13 residues. Looked up from germline, CDR1 is SGHVS and CDR2 is FQNEAQ. Trimming took 4 bases from V and 7 from J; bases not matched to a gene: 6. This CDR3 reads CASSSNTGDEAFF. CDR3 coding DNA: TGTGCCAGCAGCTCAAATACAGGGGATGAAGCTTTCTTT.

In its sample, this clonotype was seen many times. V is TRBV20-1 and J is TRBJ2-6; D possibly corresponds to TRBD2 (6 bases). The CDR3 extends over 14 amino acids. V was clipped by 3 bases and J by 2 bases, with 8 bases between them. CDR1 and CDR2 (germline): DFQATT, SNEGSKA (reference sequence). The CDR3, as DNA: TGCAGTGCTAGTTGGGGGGCTGGGGCCAACGTCCTGACTTTC. Translation gives CSASWGAGANVLTF.

This clonotype was picked up many times. This chain joins TRBV5-1 and TRBJ2-1; possibly TRBD2 for D (6 bases). V lost 7 bases and J 4 bases, leaving 12 bases between the germline ends. Germline assignment: CDR1 SGHRS and CDR2 YFSETQ. This CDR3 comprises 13 residues. CDR3 amino acids: CASVEGPYNEQFF. The CDR3 DNA reads as TGCGCCAGCGTGGAGGGACCTTACAATGAGCAGTTCTTC.

Comments on this clonotype: Given a much more abundant clone one base away, this may be a read error. The chain employs TRBV20-1 and TRBJ2-1; perhaps TRBD2 as D (7 bases). Germline CDR1 is DFQATT and CDR2 is SNEGSKA (reference sequence). The CDR3 extends over 17 amino acids. In DNA, the CDR3 is TGCAGTGCTTTGGTTTGGGGGGGGCAACTCGACTACAATGAGCAGCTCTTC. Amino acid sequence: CSALVWGGQLDYNEQLF.

The table lists this clonotype with many counts. The chain is built from TRBV6-5 and TRBJ2-3, with 9 nucleotides matching TRBD1. V trimming: 1 base; J trimming: 0 bases; junction bases outside the gene matches: 8. The CDR3 is 18 amino acids. Per germline, CDR1 MNHEY and CDR2 SVGAGI. CDR3 residues: CASSYWIPGTGSTDTQYF. CDR3 coding DNA: TGTGCCAGCAGTTACTGGATCCCCGGGACAGGGAGCACAGATACGCAGTATTTT.

This clonotype was seen ten or more times. The J gene is TRBJ1-5, the V gene TRBV7-9, with TRBD1 matching 10 bases. The CDR3 sequence is 16 residues long. With 3 bases clipped from V and 5 bases from J, the junction kept 7 bases outside the gene matches. Germline CDR1 reads SEHNR; CDR2 reads FQNEAQ (reference sequence). CDR3 loop: CASSFPRDRGDQPQHF. The DNA for the CDR3 is TGTGCCAGCAGCTTCCCCCGGGACAGGGGCGATCAGCCCCAGCATTTT.

This clonotype showed up many times. The gene calls are TRBV6-2 or TRBV6-3 and TRBJ2-5; 10 nucleotides agree with TRBD2. V shed 5 bases and J 2 bases; nucleotides not matched to a gene: 17. Germline-derived CDR1 and CDR2 are MNHEY and SVGEGT. The CDR3 loop spans 19 amino acids. The CDR3 bases are TGTGCCAGCAGTGAAGCTTGGATAGCGGGGGGTCCCGGACAAGAGACCCAGTACTTC. Residues: CASSEAWIAGGPGQETQYF.

Many counts were recorded for this clonotype. The V gene is TRBV11-1, the J gene TRBJ1-1; D is unclear. This CDR3 has 15 residues. Looked up from germline, CDR1 is SGHAT and CDR2 is FQDESV (reference sequence). With 0 bases removed from V and 0 bases from J, the gap between germline ends came to 8 bases. The CDR3 region is CASSLAPSLNTEAFF. The CDR3 DNA reads as TGTGCCAGCAGCTTAGCCCCCAGTCTGAACACTGAAGCTTTCTTT.

The V call is TRBV6-2 or TRBV6-3, the J call TRBJ2-6; D not resolved. Per the germline V gene, CDR1 is MNHEY and CDR2 is SVGEGT. The CDR3 covers 15 residues. The V gene lost 0 bases and the J gene lost 2 bases, with 5 bases spanning the gap. The CDR3 sequence: CASSYSAPGANVLTF. Written as DNA, the CDR3 is TGTGCCAGCAGTTACTCGGCCCCTGGGGCCAACGTCCTGACTTTC.

There are many counts of this clonotype. The chain is built from TRBV28 and TRBJ2-7; possible D gene TRBD2, 5 bases. The CDR3 loop spans 12 amino acids. Germline V gene lookup returns CDR1 MDHEN and CDR2 SYDVKM. The V end was cut by 3 bases, the J end by 5 bases, with 8 bases between. CDR3 loop: CASSFPGDEQYV. The CDR3 nucleotides read TGTGCCAGCAGTTTCCCCGGGGACGAGCAGTACGTC.

The table lists this clonotype with many counts. Here the CDR3 DNA reads TGTGCTAGTGGCTATATCGGACTGACTGAAGCTTTCTTT. This translates into CASGYIGLTEAFF. This chain connects TRBV12-5 to TRBJ1-1; D gene unclear. This CDR3 spans 13 amino acids. Germline loops: CDR1 LGHNT, CDR2 FRNRAP. Deletions cut 6 bases from V and 5 bases from J, with 13 bases between. The variable domain in full, completed from reference TRBV12-5 and TRBJ1-1, reads DARVTQTPRHKVTEMGQEVTMRCQPILGHNTVFWYRQTMMQGLELLAYFRNRAPLDDSGMPKDRFSAEMPDATLATLKIQPSEPRDSAVYFCASGYIGLTEAFFGQGTRLTVV.